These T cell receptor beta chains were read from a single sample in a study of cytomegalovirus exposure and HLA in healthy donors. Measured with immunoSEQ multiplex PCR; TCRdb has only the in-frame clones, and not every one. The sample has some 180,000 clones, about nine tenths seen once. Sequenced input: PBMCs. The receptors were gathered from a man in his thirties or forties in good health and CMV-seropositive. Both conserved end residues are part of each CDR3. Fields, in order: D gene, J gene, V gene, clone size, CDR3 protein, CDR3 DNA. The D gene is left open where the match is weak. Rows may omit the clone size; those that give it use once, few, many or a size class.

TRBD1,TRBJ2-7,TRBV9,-,CASSVEGQGEQYF,TGTGCCAGCAGCGTAGAGGGACAGGGCGAGCAGTACTTC
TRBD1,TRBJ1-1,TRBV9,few,CASSVDLGQGGDTEAFF,TGTGCCAGCAGCGTAGACCTCGGACAGGGTGGGGACACTGAAGCTTTCTTT
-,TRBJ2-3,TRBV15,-,CATSREVAADTQYF,TGTGCCACCAGCAGAGAGGTAGCGGCAGATACGCAGTATTTT
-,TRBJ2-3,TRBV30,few,CAWSPSTDTQYF,TGTGCCTGGTCTCCTAGCACAGATACGCAGTATTTT
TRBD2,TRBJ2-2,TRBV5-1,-,CASSRTRTSGTTGELFF,TGCGCCAGCAGCCGAACCAGGACTAGCGGGACTACCGGGGAGCTGTTTTTT
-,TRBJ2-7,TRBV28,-,CASQTGDYEQYF,TGTGCCAGCCAGACAGGAGACTACGAGCAGTACTTC
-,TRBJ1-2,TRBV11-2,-,CASSLEGFYGYTF,TGTGCCAGCAGCTTAGAGGGGTTTTATGGCTACACCTTC
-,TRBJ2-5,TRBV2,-,CASSGTPEGGAKETQYF,TGTGCCAGCAGTGGCACCCCTGAAGGCGGGGCAAAAGAGACCCAGTACTTC
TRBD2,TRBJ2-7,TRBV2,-,CASRISSGWTYEQYF,TGTGCCAGCAGAATATCTAGCGGCTGGACCTACGAGCAGTACTTC
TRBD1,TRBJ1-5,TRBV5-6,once,CASSRGTGGAFQPQHF,TGTGCCAGCAGCCGCGGGACAGGGGGCGCTTTTCAGCCCCAGCATTTT
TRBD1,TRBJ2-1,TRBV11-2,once,CASSLARGTGYNEQFF,TGTGCCAGCAGCTTAGCCCGGGGGACAGGGTACAATGAGCAGTTCTTC
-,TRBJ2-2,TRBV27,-,CASSFEGSYEIAGELFF,TGTGCCAGCAGTTTTGAGGGTTCTTACGAAATAGCCGGGGAGCTGTTTTTT
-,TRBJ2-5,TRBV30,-,CAWTWEYQETQYF,TGTGCCTGGACGTGGGAGTACCAAGAGACCCAGTACTTC
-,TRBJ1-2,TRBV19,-,CASSPRGGGYTF,TGTGCCAGTAGTCCCAGAGGAGGCGGCTACACCTTC
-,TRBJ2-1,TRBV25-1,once,CASSASLYFSNEQFF,TGTGCCAGCAGTGCCAGTTTGTATTTTAGCAATGAGCAGTTCTTC
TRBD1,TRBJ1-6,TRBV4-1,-,CASSPGTGVEPLHF,TGCGCCAGCAGCCCCGGGACAGGGGTCGAGCCCCTCCACTTT
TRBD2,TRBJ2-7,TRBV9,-,CASSLGLAASYEQYF,TGTGCCAGCAGCCTAGGACTAGCGGCCTCCTACGAGCAGTACTTC
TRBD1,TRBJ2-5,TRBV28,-,CAAANRGQEETQYF,TGTGCCGCCGCCAACCGGGGACAGGAAGAGACCCAGTACTTC
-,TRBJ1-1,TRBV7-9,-,CASSLTGEAFF,TGTGCCAGCAGCTTAACAGGGGAAGCTTTCTTT
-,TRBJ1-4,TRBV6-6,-,CASTLGREKLFF,TGTGCCAGCACTCTCGGTAGGGAAAAACTGTTTTTT
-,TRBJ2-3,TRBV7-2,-,CASSPQKGVTDTQYF,TGTGCCAGCAGCCCCCAGAAGGGGGTCACAGATACGCAGTATTTT
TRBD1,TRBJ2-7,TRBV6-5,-,CASRAGTEFYEQYF,TGTGCCAGCAGGGCCGGGACAGAGTTCTACGAGCAGTACTTC
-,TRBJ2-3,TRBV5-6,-,CASNKRAGNPSTDTQYF,TGTGCCAGCAACAAAAGGGCAGGGAACCCTAGCACAGATACGCAGTATTTT
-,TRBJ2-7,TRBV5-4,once,CASSLGWAASYEQYF,TGTGCCAGCAGCTTGGGGTGGGCCGCTTCCTACGAGCAGTACTTC
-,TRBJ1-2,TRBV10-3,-,CAISESGGPYGYTF,TGTGCCATCAGTGAGTCGGGAGGGCCCTATGGCTACACCTTC
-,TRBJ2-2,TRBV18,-,CASSPVWAGELFF,TGTGCCAGCTCACCGGTATGGGCCGGGGAGCTGTTTTTT
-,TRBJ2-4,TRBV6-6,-,CASSDPSVDKNIQYF,TGTGCCAGCAGTGACCCGTCAGTCGACAAAAACATTCAGTACTTC
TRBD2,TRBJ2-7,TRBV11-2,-,CASSPSGRTIYEQYF,TGTGCCAGCAGCCCTAGCGGGAGGACCATTTACGAGCAGTACTTC
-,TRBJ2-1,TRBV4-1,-,CASSQVVGEQFF,TGCGCCAGCAGCCAAGTGGTGGGGGAGCAGTTCTTC
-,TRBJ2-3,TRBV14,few,CASSRTDTDTQYF,TGTGCCAGCAGCAGGACAGACACAGATACGCAGTATTTT
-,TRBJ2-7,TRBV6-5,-,CASSSGPPLSYEQYF,TGTGCCAGCAGCTCGGGACCCCCTCTGTCCTACGAGCAGTACTTC
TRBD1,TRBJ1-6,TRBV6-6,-,CASRPGQENNSPLHF,TGTGCCAGCAGGCCGGGACAGGAGAATAATTCACCCCTCCACTTT
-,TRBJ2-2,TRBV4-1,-,CASSPPRGPNTGELFF,TGCGCCAGCAGCCCGCCCCGGGGGCCGAACACCGGGGAGCTGTTTTTT
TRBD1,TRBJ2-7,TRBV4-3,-,CASSYSGTGESYEQYF,TGCGCCAGCAGCTATTCCGGGACAGGGGAATCCTACGAGCAGTACTTC
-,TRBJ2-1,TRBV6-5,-,CASSYRRGGSYNEQFF,TGTGCCAGCAGTTATAGACGGGGAGGCTCCTACAATGAGCAGTTCTTC
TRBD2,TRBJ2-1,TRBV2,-,CASPPPGTSSEQFF,TGTGCCAGCCCCCCACCCGGGACTAGCAGTGAGCAGTTCTTC